Presented here are 32 T cell receptor beta chains from one specimen sequenced in a study of breast tumors, draining lymph nodes, adjacent tissues. TCRdb used MiXCR to reprocess the multiplex PCR reads, holding one entry per CDR3 protein. The sample carries about 16,000 distinct CDR3 sequences, 45% recorded once. Sequenced: tumor-adjacent breast tissue. The receptors originated from a female donor with breast cancer. Some clones in this sample may be carry-over from other donors' samples.

This chain connects TRBV9 to TRBJ1-2; TRBD1 is a possible D gene (5 bases). Between the trimmed V and J ends, which lost 0 bases and 8 bases, there was a span of 14 bases. Germline V gene sequence: CDR1 SGDLS, CDR2 YYNGEE. CDR3 length: 14 residues. CDR3 bases: TGTGCCAGCAGCGTAGATGGCAGGGCGCACGGCTACACCTTC. Protein: CASSVDGRAHGYTF. The complete variable domain, with remaining parts taken from reference TRBV9 and TRBJ1-2, reads DSGVTQTPKHLITATGQRVTLRCSPRSGDLSVYWYQQSLDQGLQFLIQYYNGEERAKGNILERFSAQQFPDLHSELNLSSLELGDSALYFCASSVDGRAHGYTFGSGTRLTVV.

This clonotype was detected ten times or more. The chain uses TRBV27 and TRBJ2-7; 8 nucleotides match TRBD1. There are 15 residues in the CDR3. Germline trimming cut 3 bases from V and 2 bases from J; bases unmatched to any gene: 6. Germline V gives CDR1 MNHEY, CDR2 SMNVEV (reference sequence). CDR3 bases: TGTGCCAGCAGTTTTTGGACAGGGTACCCCTACGAGCAGTACTTC. Translating it yields CASSFWTGYPYEQYF.

In the case of this clonotype: The junction does not match germline at one end; this may be a read error. The rearrangement links TRBV12-3 or TRBV12-4 to TRBJ2-3; D is uncertain. The CDR3 runs to 17 residues. CDR3 protein: CASRPTGTPSLGGTRYF. The CDR3 nucleotides are TGTGCCAGCAGACCTACCGGCACCCCGTCCTTGGGCGGTACGCGGTATTTT.

This clonotype was seen once. A much larger clone lies one base from this, so it may be a read error. The rearrangement links TRBV6-1 to TRBJ1-1; 7 nucleotides agree with TRBD1. Germline CDR1 MNHNS, CDR2 SASEGT. Germline trimming cut 11 bases from V and 2 bases from J; bases unmatched to any gene: 8. The CDR3 is 13 amino acids. The CDR3 sequence is CAGTGQLNTEAFF. In DNA form, the CDR3 reads TGTGCCGGCACGGGACAGCTCAACACTGAAGCTTTCTTT.

This clonotype was seen repeatedly, ten times or more. V and J are TRBV19 and TRBJ2-1; 7 bases match TRBD2. V trimming: 4 bases; J trimming: 4 bases; junction bases outside the gene matches: 1. The CDR3 consists of 13 residues. CDR1 is LNHDA and CDR2 is SQIVND in the germline V gene (reference sequence). The CDR3 here is CASSKGLYNEQFF. The CDR3 coding sequence is TGTGCCAGTAGTAAGGGACTATACAATGAGCAGTTCTTC.

At least ten counts were recorded for this clonotype. The genes are TRBV20-1 and TRBJ2-4, with D possibly being TRBD1 (6 bases). Per the germline V gene, CDR1 is DFQATT and CDR2 is SNEGSKA (reference sequence). V lost 5 bases and J 5 bases, leaving 19 bases between the germline ends. This CDR3 contains 15 residues. For the CDR3, the DNA is TGCAGTGCTCTAAGAAGAGGGGGATCGGAAAACATTCAGTACTTC. It codes for CSALRRGGSENIQYF.

This clonotype was counted ten times or more. The genes are TRBV18 and TRBJ1-5; 11 bases agree with TRBD1. Germline V gene data show CDR1 as KGHSH and CDR2 as LQKENI. The CDR3 runs 16 residues. Trimming at V came to 3 bases and at J to 4 bases, leaving 5 bases not matched to a gene. CDR3 nucleotides: TGTGCCAGCTCACCTACCGGGACAGGGGGAAATCAGCCCCAGCATTTT. Translating it yields CASSPTGTGGNQPQHF.

The gene calls are TRBV11-2 and TRBJ2-7; the match to TRBD2 covers 14 bases. CDR1 and CDR2 (germline): SGHAT, FQNNGV. CDR3 size: 16 residues. V lost 5 bases, J lost 5 bases, and 8 bases stayed unmatched. The CDR3 DNA reads TGTGCCAGCAGCCTCCCTGGACTAGCGGGAGGTAACGAGCAGTACTTC. It specifies CASSLPGLAGGNEQYF.

This clonotype was counted between two and nine times. This sequence joins TRBV7-6 and TRBJ1-4, with 7 bases aligning to TRBD1. The J segment lost 8 bases and the V segment lost 5 bases, leaving 11 bases of the junction unmatched. CDR3 length: 15 amino acids. The germline V gene encodes CDR1 SGHVS and CDR2 FNYEAQ. CDR3 nucleotides: TGTGCCAGCAGCGTAGGACAGGCTGGAGTAGAAAAACTGTTTTTT. The encoded protein is CASSVGQAGVEKLFF.

The rearrangement uses TRBV9 and TRBJ2-7, with TRBD1 as a possible D gene (5 bases). The CDR3 is 15 amino acids. Trimming cost V 3 bases and J 6 bases, with 19 bases left between them. Germline loops: CDR1 SGDLS, CDR2 YYNGEE. CDR3 residues: CASSADNKVGGEQYF. DNA for the CDR3: TGTGCCAGCAGCGCGGACAACAAAGTAGGTGGCGAGCAGTACTTC.

This clonotype came up many times. The rearrangement joins TRBV4-3 to TRBJ2-4, with 10 positions matching TRBD2. Trimming cost V 0 bases and J 6 bases; bases outside gene matches: 5. Germline lookup yields CDR1 LGHNA and CDR2 YSLEER. The CDR3 sequence is 16 residues long. For the CDR3, the DNA is TGCGCCAGCAGCCAAGACGAGCGGGGGGGCCGAAACATTCAGTACTTC. Protein: CASSQDERGGRNIQYF.

Comment on this clonotype: Since a much larger clone is just one base distant, this may be a read error. The V and J genes are TRBV12-3 or TRBV12-4 and TRBJ2-3; 7 bases fit TRBD2. CDR3 length: 15 amino acids. The junction had 10 bases not matched to a gene; V was cut back by 5 bases and J by 5 bases. CDR3 loop: CASSLGLEVIDTQYF. DNA of the CDR3: TGTGCCAGCAGTCTAGGACTAGAAGTCATAGATACGCAGTATTTT.

This clonotype has ten or more counts. The chain joins TRBV28 to TRBJ2-7, with D maybe TRBD2 (5 bases). Trimming removed 3 bases from V and 7 bases from J, with 16 bases in between. The germline V gene encodes CDR1 MDHEN and CDR2 SYDVKM. This CDR3 spans 14 amino acids. CDR3 sequence: CASSLNLLEREQYF. For the CDR3, the DNA is TGTGCCAGCAGTTTGAACCTCTTGGAGCGGGAGCAGTACTTC.

There are many counts of this clonotype. The J gene is TRBJ2-3, the V gene TRBV3-1; 12 bases agree with TRBD2. The CDR3 covers 18 residues. The germline V gene encodes CDR1 LGHDT and CDR2 YNNKEL (reference sequence). V was pared by 5 bases and J by 4 bases, with 13 bases of the junction left unmatched. CDR3 in amino acids: CASSGWVTSGRASDTQYF. In DNA, the CDR3 is TGTGCCAGCAGCGGATGGGTGACTAGCGGGAGAGCTTCAGATACGCAGTATTTT.

V is TRBV3-1 and J is TRBJ1-4; the D gene is possibly TRBD1 (5 bases). Per germline, CDR1 LGHDT and CDR2 YNNKEL (reference sequence). V lost 1 base, J lost 3 bases, and 9 bases lay in between. The CDR3 runs to 15 residues. In DNA, the CDR3 is TGTGCCAGCAGCCAAGTGGGAGGGGCTAATGAAAAACTGTTTTTT. Protein product: CASSQVGGANEKLFF. The full variable domain, with the rest looked up from reference TRBV3-1 and TRBJ1-4, is DTAVSQTPKYLVTQMGNDKSIKCEQNLGHDTMYWYKQDSKKFLKIMFSYNNKELIINETVPNRFSPKSPDKAHLNLHINSLELGDSAVYFCASSQVGGANEKLFFGSGTQLSVL.

V gene TRBV15 combines with J gene TRBJ2-1, with TRBD1 matching over 11 bases. V lost 3 bases to trimming and J lost 9 bases; unmatched junction nucleotides: 7. The CDR3 contains 15 residues. Per the germline V gene, CDR1 is LNHNV and CDR2 is YYDKDF (reference sequence). The CDR3 DNA sequence: TGTGCCACCAGCAGCTCGGACAGGGGGCTCAGTGAGCAGTTCTTC. It specifies CATSSSDRGLSEQFF.

This clonotype came up many times. This chain joins TRBV5-4 and TRBJ2-5; D unclear. V lost 1 base to trimming and J lost 5 bases, with 18 bases between them. The CDR3 totals 16 residues. Germline-derived CDR1 and CDR2 are SGHNT and YYREEE (reference sequence). This CDR3 reads CASSLRSAALRETQYF. The CDR3 bases are TGTGCCAGCAGCTTGAGATCGGCGGCGCTTCGGGAGACCCAGTACTTC.

This clonotype has a handful of counts. The chain uses TRBV5-1 and TRBJ2-7; 9 positions agree with TRBD1. This CDR3 is 14 amino acids long. Germline V gene data show CDR1 as SGHRS and CDR2 as YFSETQ. With V trimmed by 0 bases and J by 3 bases, 1 base remained unmatched. DNA for the CDR3: TGCGCCAGCAGCTTGGGGGACAGGGTCTACGAGCAGTACTTC. Translation: CASSLGDRVYEQYF.

The J gene is TRBJ2-2, the V gene TRBV9; D assignment may be TRBD1 or TRBD2 (6 bases each). V was clipped by 6 bases and J by 1 base, with 19 bases between them. Germline CDR1 SGDLS, CDR2 YYNGEE. The CDR3 extends over 17 amino acids. The CDR3 loop is CASTRTSRGLNTGELFF. The CDR3 region has the DNA TGTGCCAGCACCCGAACATCCAGGGGACTGAACACCGGGGAGCTGTTTTTT.

This clonotype was observed at least ten times. The rearrangement links TRBV5-1 to TRBJ2-5, with D possibly TRBD2 on 7 matching bases. The germline V and J ends were trimmed by 7 bases and 1 base, with 14 bases remaining between them. The CDR3 totals 14 residues. CDR1 SGHRS and CDR2 YFSETQ come from the germline V gene. The CDR3 loop reads CASALGGPQETQYF. DNA for the CDR3: TGCGCCAGCGCTCTCGGGGGGCCCCAAGAGACCCAGTACTTC. The whole variable domain, remainder taken from reference TRBV5-1 and TRBJ2-5, is KAGVTQTPRYLIKTRGQQVTLSCSPISGHRSVSWYQQTPGQGLQFLFEYFSETQRNKGNFPGRFSGRQFSNSRSEMNVSTLELGDSALYLCASALGGPQETQYFGPGTRLLVL.

The chain combines TRBV9 with TRBJ1-3; no clear D. The V gene's germline CDR1 is SGDLS and CDR2 YYNGEE. Trimming shortened V by 4 bases and J by 4 bases, and 15 bases separated the two germline ends. The CDR3 runs 15 residues. The CDR3 is CASSPRKGIGNTIYF. DNA of the CDR3: TGTGCCAGCAGCCCGAGGAAAGGGATCGGAAACACCATATATTTT.

On this clonotype itself: Since the CDR3 does not end with the conserved phenylalanine or tryptophan, this likely comes from a read error. J is TRBJ2-5 and V is TRBV7-3; 7 bases align to TRBD1. Germline loops: CDR1 SGHTA, CDR2 FQGTGA. The CDR3 has 14 amino acids. V lost 2 bases to trimming and J lost 5 bases; unmatched junction nucleotides: 5. The CDR3 DNA reads TGTGCCAGCAGCTTAGTAGGGGGCCGCGAGACCCAGTACCTC. It specifies CASSLVGGRETQYL.

This chain joins TRBV7-2 and TRBJ2-7; TRBD1 matches 10 bases. V shed 5 bases, J shed 5 bases, and the junction held 9 bases outside the gene matches. CDR3 length equals 15 residues. Germline V lookup: CDR1 SGHTA, CDR2 FQGNSA. The CDR3 region has the DNA TGTGCCAGCAGCCGTCTCCCGGGACAGGGGCACGAGCAGTACTTC. It is translated as CASSRLPGQGHEQYF.

The chain joins TRBV5-1 to TRBJ2-3, with 15 bases that match TRBD2. Germline-derived CDR1 and CDR2 are SGHRS and YFSETQ. J was trimmed by 2 bases and V by 3 bases; bases with no gene match: 7. The CDR3 loop spans 18 amino acids. The CDR3 nucleotides are TGCGCCAGCAGCTGGGGGACTAGCGGGGGGTCTCACACAGATACGCAGTATTTT. It translates to CASSWGTSGGSHTDTQYF. The whole variable domain, remainder taken from reference TRBV5-1 and TRBJ2-3, is KAGVTQTPRYLIKTRGQQVTLSCSPISGHRSVSWYQQTPGQGLQFLFEYFSETQRNKGNFPGRFSGRQFSNSRSEMNVSTLELGDSALYLCASSWGTSGGSHTDTQYFGPGTRLTVL.

The chain employs TRBV20-1 and TRBJ2-3, with 10 positions matching TRBD2. CDR1 is DFQATT and CDR2 is SNEGSKA in the germline V gene (reference sequence). The CDR3 has 19 residues. After removal of 6 bases from V and 2 bases from J, the junction contained 20 bases not matched to a gene. CDR3 in amino acids: CSAAPQAGLAALPTDTQYF. CDR3 DNA: TGCAGTGCCGCCCCCCAAGCCGGACTAGCGGCCCTACCCACAGATACGCAGTATTTT.

There are many counts of this clonotype. This clone may be a read error of a much larger clone one base away. The chain has TRBV6-1 and TRBJ2-6; D unclear. This CDR3 region has 15 residues. V dropped 5 bases and J dropped 1 base, with 9 bases sitting between them. Looked up from germline, CDR1 is MNHNS and CDR2 is SASEGT. The chain's CDR3 is CASSQVSSGANVLTF. The DNA for the CDR3 is TGTGCCAGCAGTCAAGTCAGTTCTGGGGCCAACGTCCTGACTTTC.

V usage is TRBV6-5 and J usage is TRBJ2-3; no clear D gene. Germline lookup yields CDR1 MNHEY and CDR2 SVGAGI. The CDR3 length is 15 residues. Trimming pared 3 bases from V and 0 bases from J, leaving 10 bases between. Here the CDR3 reads CASSYRLSSTDTQYF. The CDR3 coding sequence is TGTGCCAGCAGTTATCGACTGTCTAGCACAGATACGCAGTATTTT.

This clonotype has ten or more counts. Given a much more abundant clone one base away, this may be a read error. The CDR3 DNA reads TGCAGTGCACTACAGGGAGGCTATGGCTCCACCTTC. Translating it yields CSALQGGYGSTF. The chain is built from TRBV20-1 and TRBJ1-2; tentatively, D is TRBD1 (6 bases). The germline V gene has CDR1 DFQATT and CDR2 SNEGSKA (reference sequence). The CDR3 consists of 12 residues.

On this clonotype itself: A much larger clonotype is one base distant, so this may be a read error. The rearrangement uses TRBV6-6 and TRBJ2-1, with D possibly TRBD2 on 6 matching bases. The germline V gene encodes CDR1 MNHNY and CDR2 SVGAGI (reference sequence). The length of the CDR3 is 14 residues. CDR3 amino acids: CASSYLRGTNEQLF. The CDR3 DNA follows: TGTGCCAGCAGTTACTTGCGCGGGACGAATGAGCAGCTCTTC.

This clonotype is judged large. The chain recombines TRBV24-1 with TRBJ1-2; 10 nucleotides match TRBD1. V was pared by 5 bases and J by 8 bases, with 7 bases of the junction left unmatched. Germline loops: CDR1 KGHDR, CDR2 SFDVKD. The CDR3 sequence is 14 residues long. The CDR3 sequence: CATSGIGTGEGYTF. For the CDR3, the DNA is TGTGCCACCAGTGGTATCGGGACAGGGGAAGGCTACACCTTC.

This clonotype was detected many times. CDR3 amino acids: CASSLDRGTEAFF. CDR3 bases: TGCGCCAGCAGCTTGGACAGGGGGACTGAAGCTTTCTTT. This rearrangement joins TRBV5-1 to TRBJ1-1, with 8 bases matching TRBD1. V shed 0 bases, J shed 5 bases, and the junction held 0 bases outside the gene matches. This CDR3 region has 13 residues. CDR1 is SGHRS, CDR2 YFSETQ, per germline. The entire variable domain, with the rest obtained from reference TRBV5-1 and TRBJ1-1, is as follows: KAGVTQTPRYLIKTRGQQVTLSCSPISGHRSVSWYQQTPGQGLQFLFEYFSETQRNKGNFPGRFSGRQFSNSRSEMNVSTLELGDSALYLCASSLDRGTEAFFGQGTRLTVV.

The V call is TRBV24-1, the J call TRBJ2-3; D gene ambiguous. This CDR3 spans 15 amino acids. The V end lost 9 bases, the J end lost 2 bases, and 17 bases lay between the germline ends. Germline assignment: CDR1 KGHDR and CDR2 SFDVKD. The CDR3 sequence is CATGAAGSPTDTQYF. CDR3 in DNA: TGTGCCACCGGTGCCGCTGGGTCCCCCACAGATACGCAGTATTTT.